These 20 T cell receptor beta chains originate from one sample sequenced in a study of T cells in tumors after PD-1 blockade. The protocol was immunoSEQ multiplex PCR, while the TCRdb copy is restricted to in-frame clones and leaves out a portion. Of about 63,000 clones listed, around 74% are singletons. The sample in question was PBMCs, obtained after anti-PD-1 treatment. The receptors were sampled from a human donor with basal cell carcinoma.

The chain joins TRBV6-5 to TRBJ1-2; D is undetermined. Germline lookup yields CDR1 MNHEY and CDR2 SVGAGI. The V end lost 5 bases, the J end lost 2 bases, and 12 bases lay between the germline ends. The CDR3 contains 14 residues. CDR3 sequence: CASSTRVGNYGYTF. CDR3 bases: TGTGCCAGCAGTACCCGAGTAGGGAACTATGGCTACACCTTC.

CDR3 sequence (DNA): TGTGCCAGCAGTTCACCGGGACAGGGAAAGGCAGATACGCAGTATTTT. Translated, it gives CASSSPGQGKADTQYF. V gene TRBV25-1 combines with J gene TRBJ2-3; 9 bases map to TRBD1. Germline lookup yields CDR1 MGHDK and CDR2 SYGVNS. Germline trimming cut 5 bases from V and 4 bases from J; bases unmatched to any gene: 10. The CDR3 sequence is 16 residues long.

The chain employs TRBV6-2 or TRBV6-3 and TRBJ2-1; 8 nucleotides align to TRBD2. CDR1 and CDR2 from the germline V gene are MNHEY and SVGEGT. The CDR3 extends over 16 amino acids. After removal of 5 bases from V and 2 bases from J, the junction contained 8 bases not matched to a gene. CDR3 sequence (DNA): TGTGCCAGCAGTCCCCTAGAAGCGGGGGCCTACAATGAGCAGTTCTTC. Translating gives CASSPLEAGAYNEQFF.

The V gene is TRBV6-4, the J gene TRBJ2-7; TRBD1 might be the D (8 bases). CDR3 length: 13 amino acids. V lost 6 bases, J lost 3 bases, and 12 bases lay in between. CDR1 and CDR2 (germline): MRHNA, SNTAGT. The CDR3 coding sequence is TGTGCCAGCAGGGGGGGGACAGGCTACGAGCAGTACTTC. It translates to CASRGGTGYEQYF.

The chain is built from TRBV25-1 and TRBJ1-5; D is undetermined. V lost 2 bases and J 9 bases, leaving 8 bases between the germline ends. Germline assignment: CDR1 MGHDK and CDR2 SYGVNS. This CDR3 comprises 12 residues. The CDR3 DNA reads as TGTGCCAGCAGTGAACCCCGGGTGCCCCAGCATTTT. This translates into CASSEPRVPQHF.

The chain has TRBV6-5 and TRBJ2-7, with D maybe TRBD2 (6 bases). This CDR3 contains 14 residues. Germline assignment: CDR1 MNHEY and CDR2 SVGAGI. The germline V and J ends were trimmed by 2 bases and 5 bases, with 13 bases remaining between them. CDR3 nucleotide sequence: TGTGCCAGCAGTTACCAGACTAGTGGTCACGAGCAGTACTTC. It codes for CASSYQTSGHEQYF.

The CDR3, as DNA: TGTGCCAGCAGCGATCTCGGACTAGCGACAAGCGGCACAGATACGCAGTATTTT. Residues: CASSDLGLATSGTDTQYF. The chain combines TRBV5-6 with TRBJ2-3, with 9 nucleotides matching TRBD2. CDR1 SGHDT and CDR2 YYEEEE come from the germline V gene. Trimming took 4 bases from V and 1 from J; bases not matched to a gene: 13. This CDR3 contains 18 residues.

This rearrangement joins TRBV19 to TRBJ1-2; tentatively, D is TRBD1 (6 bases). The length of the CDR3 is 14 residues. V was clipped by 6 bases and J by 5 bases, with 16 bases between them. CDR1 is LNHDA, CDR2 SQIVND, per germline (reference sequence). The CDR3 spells CASRSQGIGYGYTF. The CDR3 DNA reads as TGTGCCAGTAGATCACAGGGTATCGGGTATGGCTACACCTTC.

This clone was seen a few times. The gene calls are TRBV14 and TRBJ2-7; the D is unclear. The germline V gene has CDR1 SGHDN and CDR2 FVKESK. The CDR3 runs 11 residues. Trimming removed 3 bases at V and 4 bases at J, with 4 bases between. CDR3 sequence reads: CASSHFYEQYF. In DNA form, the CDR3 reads TGTGCCAGCAGCCACTTTTACGAGCAGTACTTC.

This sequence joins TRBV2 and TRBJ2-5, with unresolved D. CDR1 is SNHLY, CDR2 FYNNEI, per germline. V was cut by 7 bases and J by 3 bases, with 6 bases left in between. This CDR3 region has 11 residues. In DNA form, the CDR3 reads TGTGCCAGCAAGAGCAAAGAGACCCAGTACTTC. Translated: CASKSKETQYF. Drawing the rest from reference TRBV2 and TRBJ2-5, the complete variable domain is EPEVTQTPSHQVTQMGQEVILRCVPISNHLYFYWYRQILGQKVEFLVSFYNNEISEKSEIFDDQFSVERPDGSNFTLKIRSTKLEDSAMYFCASKSKETQYFGPGTRLLVL.

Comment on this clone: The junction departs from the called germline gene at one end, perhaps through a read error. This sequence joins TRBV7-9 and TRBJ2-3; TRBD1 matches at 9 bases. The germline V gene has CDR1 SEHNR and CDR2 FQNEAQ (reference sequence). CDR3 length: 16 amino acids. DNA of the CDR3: TGTACCAGCAGCTTAACCGGGACAGGGCTGACAGATACGCAGTATTTT. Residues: CTSSLTGTGLTDTQYF.

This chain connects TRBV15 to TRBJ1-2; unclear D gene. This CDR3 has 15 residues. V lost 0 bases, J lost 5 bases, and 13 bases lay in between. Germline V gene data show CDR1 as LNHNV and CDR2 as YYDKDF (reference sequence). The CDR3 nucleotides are TGTGCCACCAGCAGAGATAGGCGGGAAATGTATGGCTACACCTTC. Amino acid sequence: CATSRDRREMYGYTF.

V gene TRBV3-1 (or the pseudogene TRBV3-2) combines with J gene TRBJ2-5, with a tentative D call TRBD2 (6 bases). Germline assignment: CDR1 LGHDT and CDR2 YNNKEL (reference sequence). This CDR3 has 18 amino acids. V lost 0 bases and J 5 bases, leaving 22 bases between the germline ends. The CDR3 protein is CASSQDSPLGGARETQYF. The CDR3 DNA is TGTGCCAGCAGCCAAGATTCCCCTTTGGGGGGTGCGCGGGAGACCCAGTACTTC.

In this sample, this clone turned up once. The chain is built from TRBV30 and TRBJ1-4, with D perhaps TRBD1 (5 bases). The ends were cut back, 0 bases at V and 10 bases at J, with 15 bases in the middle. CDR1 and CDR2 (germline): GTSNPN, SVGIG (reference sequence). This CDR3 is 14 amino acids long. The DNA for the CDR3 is TGTGCCTGGAGTGTAAAAGGGGCCGACGGAAAACTGTTTTTT. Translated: CAWSVKGADGKLFF.

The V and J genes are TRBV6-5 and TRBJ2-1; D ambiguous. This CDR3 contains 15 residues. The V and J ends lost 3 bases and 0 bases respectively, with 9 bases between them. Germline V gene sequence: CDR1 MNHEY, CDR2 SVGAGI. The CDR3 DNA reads TGTGCCAGCAGTTATGCAGGTAGCTCCTACAATGAGCAGTTCTTC. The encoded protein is CASSYAGSSYNEQFF.

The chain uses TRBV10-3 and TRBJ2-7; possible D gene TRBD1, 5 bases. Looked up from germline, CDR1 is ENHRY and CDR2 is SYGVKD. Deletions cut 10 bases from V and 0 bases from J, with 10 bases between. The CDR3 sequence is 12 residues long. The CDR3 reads CASQGDSYEQYF. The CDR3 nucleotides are TGTGCCAGTCAGGGTGACTCCTACGAGCAGTACTTC.

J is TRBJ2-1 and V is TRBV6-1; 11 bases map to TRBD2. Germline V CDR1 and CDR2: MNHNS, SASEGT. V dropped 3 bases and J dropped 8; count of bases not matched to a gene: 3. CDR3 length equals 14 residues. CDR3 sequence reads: CASSETSGDHEQFF. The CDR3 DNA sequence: TGTGCCAGCAGTGAGACTAGCGGGGATCATGAGCAGTTCTTC.

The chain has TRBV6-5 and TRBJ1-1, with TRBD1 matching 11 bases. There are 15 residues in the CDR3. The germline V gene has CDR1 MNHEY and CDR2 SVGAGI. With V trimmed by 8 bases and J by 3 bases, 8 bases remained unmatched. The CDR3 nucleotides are TGTGCCAGCTCTGGGACAGGGGGAAAGTACACTGAAGCTTTCTTT. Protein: CASSGTGGKYTEAFF.

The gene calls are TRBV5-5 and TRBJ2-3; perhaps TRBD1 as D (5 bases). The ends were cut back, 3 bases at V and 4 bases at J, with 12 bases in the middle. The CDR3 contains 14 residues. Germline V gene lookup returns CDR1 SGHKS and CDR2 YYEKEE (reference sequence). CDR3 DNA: TGTGCCAGCAGCTCCCAGGGCCTCGCAGATACGCAGTATTTT. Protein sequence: CASSSQGLADTQYF.

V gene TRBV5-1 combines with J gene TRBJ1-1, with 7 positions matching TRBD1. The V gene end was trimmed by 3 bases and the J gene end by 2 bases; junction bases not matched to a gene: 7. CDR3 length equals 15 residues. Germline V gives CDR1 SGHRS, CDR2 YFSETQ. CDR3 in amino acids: CASSSETGINTEAFF. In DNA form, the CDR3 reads TGCGCCAGCAGCTCGGAGACAGGGATCAACACTGAAGCTTTCTTT. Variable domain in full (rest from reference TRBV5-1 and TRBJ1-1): KAGVTQTPRYLIKTRGQQVTLSCSPISGHRSVSWYQQTPGQGLQFLFEYFSETQRNKGNFPGRFSGRQFSNSRSEMNVSTLELGDSALYLCASSSETGINTEAFFGQGTRLTVV.